Sequencing of this T cell receptor (beta chain) was carried out in a study of cytomegalovirus exposure and HLA in healthy donors. Measured with immunoSEQ multiplex PCR; TCRdb has only the in-frame clones, and not every one. The sample carries 80,000 to 90,000 clones, roughly 96% recorded once. A word on this clone: As yet, its antigen is unknown.

Overall study results and limits: Among TCR beta chains, those listed as cytomegalovirus-associated numbered some 160. Most TCR sequences were seen very rarely across donors, but some public TCRs occurred in many.

CDR3 length: 13 residues. Germline V gene sequence: CDR1 SGHNT, CDR2 YENEEA. The V and J ends lost 1 base and 4 bases respectively, with 7 bases between them. The clonotype comes from a man aged 18 to 30 in good health and CMV-seronegative. The sequencing input was PBMCs. The chain employs TRBV11-3 and TRBJ1-1; D is possibly TRBD1 (5 bases). The CDR3 protein is CASSLGGVTEAFF. CDR3 DNA: TGTGCCAGCAGCTTAGGGGGCGTCACTGAAGCTTTCTTT.